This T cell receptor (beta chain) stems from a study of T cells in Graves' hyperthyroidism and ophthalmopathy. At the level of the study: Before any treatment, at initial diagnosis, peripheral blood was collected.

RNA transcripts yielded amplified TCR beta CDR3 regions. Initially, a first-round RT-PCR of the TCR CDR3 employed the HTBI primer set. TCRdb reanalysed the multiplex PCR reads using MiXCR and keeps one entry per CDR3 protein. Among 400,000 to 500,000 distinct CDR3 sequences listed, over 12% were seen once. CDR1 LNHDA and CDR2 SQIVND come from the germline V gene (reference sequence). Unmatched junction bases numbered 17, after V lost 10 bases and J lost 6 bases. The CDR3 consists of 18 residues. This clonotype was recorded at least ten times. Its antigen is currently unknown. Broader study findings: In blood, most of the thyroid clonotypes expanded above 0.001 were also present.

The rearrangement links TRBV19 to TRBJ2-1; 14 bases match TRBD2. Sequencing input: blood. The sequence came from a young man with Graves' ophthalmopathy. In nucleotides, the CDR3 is TGTGCCACCACTCCGGGACTAGCGGGAGAAAGCTGGTTCAATGAGCAGTTCTTC. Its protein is CATTPGLAGESWFNEQFF.